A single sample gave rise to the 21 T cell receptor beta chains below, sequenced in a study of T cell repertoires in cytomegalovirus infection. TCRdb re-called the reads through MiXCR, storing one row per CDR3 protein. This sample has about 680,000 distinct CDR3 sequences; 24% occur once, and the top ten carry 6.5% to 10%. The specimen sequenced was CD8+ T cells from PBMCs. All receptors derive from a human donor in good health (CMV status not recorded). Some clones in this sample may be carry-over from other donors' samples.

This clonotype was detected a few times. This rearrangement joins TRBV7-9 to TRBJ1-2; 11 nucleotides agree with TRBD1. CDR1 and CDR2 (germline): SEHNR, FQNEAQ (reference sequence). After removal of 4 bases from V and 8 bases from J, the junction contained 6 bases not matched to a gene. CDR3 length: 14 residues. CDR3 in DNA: TGTGCCAGCAGCTCCCGGACAGGGGGCCACGGCTACACCTTC. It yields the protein CASSSRTGGHGYTF.

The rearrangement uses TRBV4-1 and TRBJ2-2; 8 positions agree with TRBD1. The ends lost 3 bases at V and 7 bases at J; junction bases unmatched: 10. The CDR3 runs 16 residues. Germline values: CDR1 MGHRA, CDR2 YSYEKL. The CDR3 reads CASSHSGQGGGGELFF. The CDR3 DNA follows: TGCGCCAGCAGCCATTCCGGACAGGGCGGAGGCGGGGAGCTGTTTTTT.

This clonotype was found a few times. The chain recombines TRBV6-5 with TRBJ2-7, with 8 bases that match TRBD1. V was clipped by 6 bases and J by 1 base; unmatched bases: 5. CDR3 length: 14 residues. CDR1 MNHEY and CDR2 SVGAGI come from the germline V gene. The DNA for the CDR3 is TGTGCCAGCAGAGTAGACAGGGGATCCTACGAGCAGTACGTC. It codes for CASRVDRGSYEQYV.

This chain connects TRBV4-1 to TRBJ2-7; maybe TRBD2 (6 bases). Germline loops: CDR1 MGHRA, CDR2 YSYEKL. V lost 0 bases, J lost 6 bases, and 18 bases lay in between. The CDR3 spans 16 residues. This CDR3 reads CASSQDQFTGDVEQYV. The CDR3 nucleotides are TGCGCCAGCAGCCAAGACCAGTTCACGGGGGATGTCGAGCAGTACGTC.

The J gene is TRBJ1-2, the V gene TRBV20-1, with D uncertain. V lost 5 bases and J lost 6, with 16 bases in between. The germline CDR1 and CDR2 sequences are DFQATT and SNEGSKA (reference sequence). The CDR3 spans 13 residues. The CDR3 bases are TGCAGTGCTTCTAAGGGAAAGGGAGATGGCTACACCTTC. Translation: CSASKGKGDGYTF.

CDR3 protein: CASRDGYTF. The CDR3 DNA follows: TGTGCCAGCAGGGATGGCTACACCTTC. This chain joins TRBV2 and TRBJ1-2, with unresolved D. The CDR3 spans 9 residues. Looked up from germline, CDR1 is SNHLY and CDR2 is FYNNEI. Trimming took 6 bases from V and 6 from J, leaving 2 bases between them.

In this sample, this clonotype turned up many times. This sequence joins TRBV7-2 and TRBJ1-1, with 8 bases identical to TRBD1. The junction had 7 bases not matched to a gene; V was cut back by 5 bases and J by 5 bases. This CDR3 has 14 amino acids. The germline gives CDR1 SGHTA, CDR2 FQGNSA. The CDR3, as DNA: TGTGCCAGCAGCCAAGCAGGGGGCGGGACTGAAGCTTTCTTT. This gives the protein CASSQAGGGTEAFF.

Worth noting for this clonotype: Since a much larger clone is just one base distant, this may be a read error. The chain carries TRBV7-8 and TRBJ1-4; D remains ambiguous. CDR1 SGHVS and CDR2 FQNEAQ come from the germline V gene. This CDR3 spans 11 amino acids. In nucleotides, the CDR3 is TGTGCCAGCAGCCCAAGCGAAAACCTGTTTTTT. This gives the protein CASSPSENLFF.

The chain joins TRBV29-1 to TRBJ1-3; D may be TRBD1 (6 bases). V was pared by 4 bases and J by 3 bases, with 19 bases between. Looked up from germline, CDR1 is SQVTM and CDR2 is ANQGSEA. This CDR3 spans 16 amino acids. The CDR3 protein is CSVGGRGQGGGNTIYF. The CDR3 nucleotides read TGCAGCGTTGGGGGCCGGGGGCAGGGTGGTGGAAACACCATATATTTT.

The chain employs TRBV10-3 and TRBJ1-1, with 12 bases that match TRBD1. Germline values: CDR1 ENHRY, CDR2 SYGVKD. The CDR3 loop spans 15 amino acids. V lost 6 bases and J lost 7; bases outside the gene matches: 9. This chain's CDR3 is CAISEPGQGALEAFF. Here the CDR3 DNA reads TGTGCCATCAGCGAACCGGGACAGGGGGCTCTTGAAGCTTTCTTT.

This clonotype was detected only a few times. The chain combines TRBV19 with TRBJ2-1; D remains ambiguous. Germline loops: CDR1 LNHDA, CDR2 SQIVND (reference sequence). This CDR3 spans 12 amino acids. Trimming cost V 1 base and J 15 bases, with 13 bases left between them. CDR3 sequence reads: CASSIVGKYPFF. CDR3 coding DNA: TGTGCCAGTAGTATAGTTGGCAAATACCCGTTCTTC. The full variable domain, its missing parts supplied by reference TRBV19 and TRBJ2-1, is DGGITQSPKYLFRKEGQNVTLSCEQNLNHDAMYWYRQDPGQGLRLIYYSQIVNDFQKGDIAEGYSVSREKKESFPLTVTSAQKNPTAFYLCASSIVGKYPFFGPGTRLTVL.

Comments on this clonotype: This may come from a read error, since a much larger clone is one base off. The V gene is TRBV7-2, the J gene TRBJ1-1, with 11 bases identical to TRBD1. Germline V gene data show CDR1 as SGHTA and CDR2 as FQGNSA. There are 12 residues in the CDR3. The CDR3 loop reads CASSPRDRGAIF. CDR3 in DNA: TGTGCCAGCAGCCCTCGGGACAGGGGGGCTATCTTT.

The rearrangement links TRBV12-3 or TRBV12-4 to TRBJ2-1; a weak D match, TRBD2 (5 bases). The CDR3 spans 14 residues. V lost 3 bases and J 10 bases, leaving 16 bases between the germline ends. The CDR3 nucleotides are TGTGCCAGCAGTTTGACCGGGGAGCCGGAGGAGCAGTTCTTC. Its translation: CASSLTGEPEEQFF.

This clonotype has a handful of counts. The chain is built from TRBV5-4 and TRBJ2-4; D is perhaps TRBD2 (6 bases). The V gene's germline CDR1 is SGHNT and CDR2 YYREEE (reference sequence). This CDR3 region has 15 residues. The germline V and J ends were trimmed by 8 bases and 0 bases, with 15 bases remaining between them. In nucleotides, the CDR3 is TGTGCCAGGCTCGGGAGTGGGATAGCCAAAAACATTCAGTACTTC. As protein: CARLGSGIAKNIQYF.

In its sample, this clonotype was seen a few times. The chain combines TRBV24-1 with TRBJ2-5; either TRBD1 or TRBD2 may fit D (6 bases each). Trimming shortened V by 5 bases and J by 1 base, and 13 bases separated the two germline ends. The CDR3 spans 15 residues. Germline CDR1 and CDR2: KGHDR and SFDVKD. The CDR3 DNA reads TGTGCCACCAGTGCCCCTCGGGGGCGCCAAGAGACCCAGTACTTC. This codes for CATSAPRGRQETQYF.

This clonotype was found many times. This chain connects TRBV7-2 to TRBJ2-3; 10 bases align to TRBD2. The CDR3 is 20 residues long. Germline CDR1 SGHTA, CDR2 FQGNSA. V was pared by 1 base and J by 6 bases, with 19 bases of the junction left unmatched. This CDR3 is CASSLVIGSLAGDIEDTQYF. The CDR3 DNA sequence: TGTGCCAGCAGCTTAGTCATTGGGTCTCTAGCGGGGGACATTGAGGATACGCAGTATTTT.

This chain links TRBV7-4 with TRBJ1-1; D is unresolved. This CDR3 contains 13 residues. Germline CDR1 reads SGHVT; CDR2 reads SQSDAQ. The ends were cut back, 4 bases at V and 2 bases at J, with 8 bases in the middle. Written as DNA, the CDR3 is TGTGCCAGCAGCTGGGAACCTAACACTGAAGCTTTCTTT. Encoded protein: CASSWEPNTEAFF.

The CDR3 region is CSVPWGGYGYTF. The DNA of the CDR3 is TGCAGCGTTCCCTGGGGGGGCTATGGCTACACCTTC. The rearrangement links TRBV29-1 to TRBJ1-2, with D perhaps TRBD1 (5 bases). V lost 5 bases and J lost 4, with 11 bases in between. Germline values: CDR1 SQVTM, CDR2 ANQGSEA. The CDR3 runs 12 residues.

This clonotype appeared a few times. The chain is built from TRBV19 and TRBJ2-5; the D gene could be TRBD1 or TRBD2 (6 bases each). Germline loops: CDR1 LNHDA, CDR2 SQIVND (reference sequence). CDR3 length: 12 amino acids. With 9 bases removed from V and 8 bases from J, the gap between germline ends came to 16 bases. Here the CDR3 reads CASQARGATQYF. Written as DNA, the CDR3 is TGTGCCAGCCAAGCGAGGGGGGCCACCCAGTACTTC.

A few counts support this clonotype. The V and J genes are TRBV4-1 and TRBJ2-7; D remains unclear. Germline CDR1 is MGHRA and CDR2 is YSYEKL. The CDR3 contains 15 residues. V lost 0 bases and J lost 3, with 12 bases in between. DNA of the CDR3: TGCGCCAGCAGCCAAGATTTATATATGGGCTACGAGCAGTACTTC. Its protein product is CASSQDLYMGYEQYF.

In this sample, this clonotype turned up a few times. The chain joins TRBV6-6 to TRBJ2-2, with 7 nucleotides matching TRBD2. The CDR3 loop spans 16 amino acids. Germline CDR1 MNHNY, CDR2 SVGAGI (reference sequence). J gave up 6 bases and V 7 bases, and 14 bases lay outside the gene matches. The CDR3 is CASTTLGGRSSGELFF. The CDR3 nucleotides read TGTGCCAGCACTACCCTGGGAGGGAGGAGCTCCGGGGAGCTGTTTTTT.